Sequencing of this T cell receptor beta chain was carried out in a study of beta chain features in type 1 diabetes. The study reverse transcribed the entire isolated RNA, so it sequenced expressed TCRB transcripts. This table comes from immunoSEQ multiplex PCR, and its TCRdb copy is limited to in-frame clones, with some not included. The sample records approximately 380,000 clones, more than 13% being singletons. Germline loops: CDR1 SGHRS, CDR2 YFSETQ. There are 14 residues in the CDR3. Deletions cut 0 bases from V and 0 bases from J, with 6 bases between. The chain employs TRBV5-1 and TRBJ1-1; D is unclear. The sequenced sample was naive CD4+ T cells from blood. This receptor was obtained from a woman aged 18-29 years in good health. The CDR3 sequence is CASSLGVMNTEAFF. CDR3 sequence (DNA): TGCGCCAGCAGCTTGGGAGTGATGAACACTGAAGCTTTCTTT.